This T cell receptor (beta chain) was recorded in a study of cytomegalovirus exposure and HLA in healthy donors. PCR employed 60 Vbeta and 13 Jbeta primers. Sequencing was performed with immunoSEQ multiplex PCR; in TCRdb, only in-frame clones are kept and a portion is missing. The sample holds 170,000 or so clones, 77% seen once. This clone showed up just once. The source of this sequence is a woman in her 30s in good health and CMV-seropositive. The sequenced material came from PBMCs.

The CDR3 here is CASRNFLTGQNTEAFF. The CDR3, as DNA: TGTGCCAGCAGGAATTTTCTTACAGGGCAAAACACTGAAGCTTTCTTT. J is TRBJ1-1 and V is TRBV6-6; D possibly corresponds to TRBD1 (6 bases). CDR3 length: 16 residues. V was trimmed by 6 bases and J by 2 bases, leaving 19 bases between them. CDR1 is MNHNY and CDR2 is SVGAGI in the germline V gene (reference sequence).